The 13 T cell receptor beta chains below all came from one sample that was sequenced in a study of tumor-infiltrating lymphocytes in localized non-small cell lung cancer. TCRdb keeps only in-frame clones here, not all; method: immunoSEQ multiplex PCR. This table holds roughly 14,000 clones, 65% to 75% found once. The sequenced material came from lung tumor tissue. Source of these receptors: a human donor with non-small cell lung cancer.

The rearrangement uses TRBV7-6 and TRBJ2-1; TRBD2 agrees at 12 bases. Trimming cost V 3 bases and J 6 bases; bases outside gene matches: 3. Germline CDR1 SGHVS, CDR2 FNYEAQ. The CDR3 loop spans 15 amino acids. Here the CDR3 DNA reads TGTGCCAGCAGCTTGACTAGCGGGAGTCTCAATGAGCAGTTCTTC. It encodes CASSLTSGSLNEQFF.

The chain has TRBV5-1 and TRBJ1-1, with a possible D match to TRBD1 (6 bases). Between the trimmed V and J ends, which lost 0 bases and 1 base, there was a span of 7 bases. The germline gives CDR1 SGHRS, CDR2 YFSETQ. This CDR3 spans 14 amino acids. The CDR3 loop reads CASSLGRGNTEAFF. The CDR3 DNA follows: TGCGCCAGCAGCTTGGGCAGGGGGAACACTGAAGCTTTCTTT.

The rearrangement links TRBV23-1 to TRBJ2-1; weak D call: TRBD2 (5 bases). Being an ORF, TRBV23-1 has a function that is uncertain. The CDR3 contains 16 residues. The germline V and J ends were trimmed by 4 bases and 2 bases, with 15 bases remaining between them. The CDR3 region is CASSPRVGRTYNEQFF. The DNA for the CDR3 is TGCGCCAGCAGTCCGAGGGTGGGTAGGACCTACAATGAGCAGTTCTTC.

The chain joins TRBV27 to TRBJ2-7, with 12 bases lining up with TRBD2. Germline loops: CDR1 MNHEY, CDR2 SMNVEV (reference sequence). J was trimmed by 2 bases and V by 2 bases; bases with no gene match: 4. This CDR3 region has 16 residues. The chain's CDR3 is CASSLTLAGGPYEQYF. In DNA form, the CDR3 reads TGTGCCAGCAGTTTAACCCTAGCGGGAGGGCCCTACGAGCAGTACTTC.

The chain employs TRBV4-1 and TRBJ2-2, with 7 bases lining up with TRBD1. The CDR3 is 16 amino acids. The germline gives CDR1 MGHRA, CDR2 YSYEKL. With 1 base clipped from V and 5 bases from J, the junction kept 7 bases outside the gene matches. CDR3 in DNA: TGCGCCAGCAGCCAAGGATCGACAGGGAGAACCGGGGAGCTGTTTTTT. It codes for CASSQGSTGRTGELFF.

The V gene is TRBV5-1, the J gene TRBJ2-1; TRBD1 is a possible D gene (5 bases). The CDR3 length is 13 residues. The germline CDR1 and CDR2 sequences are SGHRS and YFSETQ. Trimming took 2 bases from V and 4 from J, leaving 7 bases between them. The CDR3 spells CASSFDRYNEQFF. The CDR3 DNA follows: TGCGCCAGCAGCTTCGACAGATACAATGAGCAGTTCTTC.

This clone was detected a few times. This sequence joins TRBV6-5 and TRBJ2-3; TRBD2 matches at 11 bases. The germline gives CDR1 MNHEY, CDR2 SVGAGI. Losses at the gene ends were 6 bases for V and 2 bases for J; bases not matched to a gene: 4. This CDR3 spans 15 amino acids. CDR3 in amino acids: CASRMTSGATDTQYF. The DNA of the CDR3 is TGTGCCAGCAGAATGACTAGCGGGGCCACAGATACGCAGTATTTT.

The chain uses TRBV5-1 and TRBJ2-5, with D uncertain. Trimming left V 2 bases short and J 1 base short, with 9 bases between. This CDR3 contains 14 residues. Germline values: CDR1 SGHRS, CDR2 YFSETQ. The CDR3 region has the DNA TGCGCCAGCAGCTTAGTGACTTCCCAAGAGACCCAGTACTTC. Encoded protein: CASSLVTSQETQYF.

V gene TRBV7-6 combines with J gene TRBJ2-5; TRBD2 agrees at 7 bases. In germline, CDR1 is SGHVS, CDR2 FNYEAQ. The CDR3 consists of 16 residues. Unmatched junction bases numbered 6, after V lost 2 bases and J lost 0 bases. In nucleotides, the CDR3 is TGTGCCAGCAGCTTAATCGGGCGGGGGAACCAAGAGACCCAGTACTTC. Translated: CASSLIGRGNQETQYF.

The chain couples TRBV6-5 to TRBJ2-3, with 7 bases fitting TRBD2. CDR1 is MNHEY and CDR2 is SVGAGI in the germline V gene. The J segment lost 5 bases and the V segment lost 4 bases, leaving 0 bases of the junction unmatched. The CDR3 contains 12 residues. This CDR3 is CASSWGGDTQYF. CDR3 bases: TGTGCCAGCAGTTGGGGGGGAGATACGCAGTATTTT.

The chain employs TRBV20-1 and TRBJ2-2, with D tentatively TRBD1 (5 bases). There are 11 residues in the CDR3. Between the trimmed V and J ends, which lost 3 bases and 7 bases, there was a span of 6 bases. Germline assignment: CDR1 DFQATT and CDR2 SNEGSKA (reference sequence). The CDR3 DNA reads TGCAGTGCTAGTCAGGGCGGGGAGCTGTTTTTT. It specifies CSASQGGELFF.

The rearrangement links TRBV5-1 to TRBJ1-4, with D perhaps matching TRBD1 (5 bases). Germline assignment: CDR1 SGHRS and CDR2 YFSETQ. The length of the CDR3 is 14 residues. The V end lost 0 bases, the J end lost 3 bases, and 6 bases lay between the germline ends. In DNA, the CDR3 is TGCGCCAGCAGCTTGGTGGGGGCTAATGAAAAACTGTTTTTT. It codes for CASSLVGANEKLFF.

The chain employs TRBV5-1 and TRBJ2-7; 9 bases line up with TRBD1. This CDR3 is built from 15 residues. With V trimmed by 4 bases and J by 3 bases, 8 bases remained unmatched. Per the germline V gene, CDR1 is SGHRS and CDR2 is YFSETQ. The CDR3 sequence: CASSPGTGNRYEQYF. The CDR3 DNA follows: TGCGCCAGCAGCCCTGGGACAGGGAACCGCTACGAGCAGTACTTC.